Listed below are T cell receptor beta chains from one sample, sequenced in a study of response to subunit inactivated influenza vaccine. From the RT-PCR reads, TCRdb called clonotypes with MiXCR, one entry per CDR3 protein. The data show about 520,000 distinct CDR3 sequences, about 7.2% seen once. Sequencing was performed on PBMCs from blood, taken around 25 months after vaccination. The receptors derive from a man aged 45-69 years who received an inactivated influenza vaccine. CDR3s include the opening cysteine and the closing phenylalanine or tryptophan. A D gene is named only where the DNA matches it firmly. A row's size may be missing; if present it is once, few, many or a size class.

TRBD2	few	TRBV20-1	TRBJ2-3	TGCAGTGCTAGAGATCTAGCGGGCTTTATGAGGGATACGCAGTATTTT	CSARDLAGFMRDTQYF
-	many	TRBV12-3/TRBV12-4	TRBJ1-5	TGTGCCAGCAGTTTAGGTCGCAATCAGCCCCAGCATTTT	CASSLGRNQPQHF
-	-	TRBV6-1	TRBJ1-6	TGTGCCAGCAGCCTCACAGGACAAGGCAATTCACCCCTCCACTTT	CASSLTGQGNSPLHF
TRBD2	few	TRBV5-1	TRBJ2-7	TGCGCCAGCAGCTTCGGTAGCGGGGGGCCCAACTACGAGCAGTACTTC	CASSFGSGGPNYEQYF
TRBD2	many	TRBV12-3/TRBV12-4	TRBJ2-3	TGTGCCAGCAGTGGGACTAGCGGGGGGCCCACAGATACGCAGTATTTT	CASSGTSGGPTDTQYF
-	many	TRBV7-7	TRBJ2-1	TGTGCCAGCAGCTTAGCGCAGGGGAATGAGCAGTTCTTC	CASSLAQGNEQFF
TRBD1	few	TRBV6-2/TRBV6-3	TRBJ1-2	TGTGCCAGCAGTCCTGGGACAGGGGCTCCCTATGGCTACACCTTC	CASSPGTGAPYGYTF
-	many	TRBV5-5	TRBJ2-1	TGTGCCAGCAGCCCCGCCGGGTACAATGAGCAGTTCTTC	CASSPAGYNEQFF
-	many	TRBV29-1	TRBJ1-1	TGCAGCGTCTCCGGGACACTGAACACTGAAGCTTTCTTT	CSVSGTLNTEAFF
-	many	TRBV20-1	TRBJ1-4	TGCAGTGCTAGAGGAAGTATATCGGGTGAAAAACTGTTTTTT	CSARGSISGEKLFF
-	few	TRBV20-1	TRBJ1-6	TGCAGTGCTAGAGTGGCCGTTGGTTCACCCCTCCACTTT	CSARVAVGSPLHF
TRBD2	many	TRBV4-3	TRBJ2-3	TGCGCCAGCAGCCAAGATCGTGCGCTAGCGGGAGTTACAGATACGCAGTATTTT	CASSQDRALAGVTDTQYF
TRBD1	few	TRBV7-8	TRBJ1-5	TGTGCCAGCAGCTGGACAGGGGGATGGAGCAATCAGCCCCAGCATTTT	CASSWTGGWSNQPQHF
-	many	TRBV7-3	TRBJ2-2	TGTGCCAGCAGCTTAAATGGGGATTATTACGGGGAGCTGTTTTTT	CASSLNGDYYGELFF
-	few	TRBV6-5	TRBJ2-7	TGTGCCAGCAGTTACTCGATGTCCAGGGATGAATGGGGCTCCTACGAGCAGTACTTC	CASSYSMSRDEWGSYEQYF
TRBD1	few	TRBV20-1	TRBJ2-7	TGCAGTGCTATCTGGACAGGGTCCTACGAGCAGTACTTC	CSAIWTGSYEQYF
-	few	TRBV29-1	TRBJ2-1	TGCAGCGTTGATGGAAATGAGCAGTTCTTC	CSVDGNEQFF
TRBD1	few	TRBV20-1	TRBJ2-3	TGCAGTGCAAAGGACAGGGGAAGCACAGATACGCAGTATTTT	CSAKDRGSTDTQYF
-	-	TRBV7-7	TRBJ1-5	TGTGCTAGCAGCTTACGGGTGGGCCATCCCCAGCATTTT	CASSLRVGHPQHF
-	many	TRBV5-1	TRBJ2-1	TGCGCCAGCAAAGGACCGTCCTACAATGAGCAGTTCTTC	CASKGPSYNEQFF
-	-	TRBV9	TRBJ2-3	TGTGCCAGCAGCTGGACAGACTCTAGCACAGATACGCAGTATTTT	CASSWTDSSTDTQYF
-	few	TRBV5-1	TRBJ2-2	TGCGCCAGCAGAAGACTATCAAACACCGGGGAGCTGTTTTTT	CASRRLSNTGELFF
-	-	TRBV29-1	TRBJ2-3	TGCAGCGTTGCCAATCGGGTCACAGATACGCAGTATTTT	CSVANRVTDTQYF
TRBD2	many	TRBV4-3	TRBJ2-2	TGCGCCAGCAGCCAAGATAGGATAAGGCGGGAGGAAGACACCGGGGAGCTGTTTTTT	CASSQDRIRREEDTGELFF
-	-	TRBV11-1	TRBJ2-6	TGTGCCAGCAGCTCGCCCCTCGGGTTACACGCTGGGGCCAACGTCCTGACTTTC	CASSSPLGLHAGANVLTF
TRBD2	-	TRBV11-1	TRBJ2-1	TGTGCCAGCAGCTTAGAAGGTTCGGCCACTAGCGGAATGTACAATGAGCAGTTCTTC	CASSLEGSATSGMYNEQFF
TRBD1	-	TRBV6-5	TRBJ1-4	TGTGCCAGCAGTTACTCGACTAGGACAGGGGGTCGAGAAAAACTGTTTTTT	CASSYSTRTGGREKLFF
TRBD2	once	TRBV7-2	TRBJ2-3	TGTGCCAGCAGCTTAGCTAGCGGGAGGGACACAGATACGCAGTATTTT	CASSLASGRDTDTQYF
TRBD1	few	TRBV6-2/TRBV6-3	TRBJ2-7	TGTGCCAGCAGCCCCCCAGGACAGGTTGGCAACGAGCAGTACTTC	CASSPPGQVGNEQYF
-	few	TRBV12-3/TRBV12-4	TRBJ2-1	TGTGCCAGCAGTGGTCGGCGAACCTCCTACAATGAGCAGTTCTTC	CASSGRRTSYNEQFF
TRBD1	few	TRBV20-1	TRBJ1-1	TGCAAAGGCAGGGGGGTAAACACTGAAGCTTTCTTT	CKGRGVNTEAFF
TRBD1	many	TRBV4-1	TRBJ1-2	TGCGCCAGCAGCCGCCCGGGACAGACCTATGGCTACACCTTC	CASSRPGQTYGYTF
-	few	TRBV24-1	TRBJ1-2	TGTGCCACCAGTGGCCCTAACTATGGCTACACCTTC	CATSGPNYGYTF
-	few	TRBV7-2	TRBJ2-1	TGTGCCAGCAGCTTACCCTCAGTAGCGGAGCAGTTCTTC	CASSLPSVAEQFF
-	few	TRBV7-9	TRBJ2-1	TGTGCCAGCCATCTCATGGGGGGGACATACAATGAGCAGTTCTTC	CASHLMGGTYNEQFF